These T cell receptor beta chains were read from a single sample in a study of blood T cell repertoires in COVID-19. The protocol was immunoSEQ multiplex PCR, while the TCRdb copy is restricted to in-frame clones and leaves out a portion. Among about 220,000 clones, around 88% were seen once, and the ten largest hold roughly 15%. Sequencing used PBMCs or T cells enriched from blood (not recorded which). The receptors derive from a woman in her forties or fifties with acute COVID-19. Each CDR3 is given with its conserved first and last residue. A D gene is named only where the DNA matches it firmly.

d_call: NA
j_call: TRBJ1-1
v_call: TRBV19
cdr3_nt: TGTGCCAGTAGTATAAGGCCGGGAGGAGCTTTCTTT
cdr3_aa: CASSIRPGGAFF

d_call: NA
j_call: TRBJ2-1
v_call: TRBV18
cdr3_nt: TGTGCCAGCTCATCGCCTAGCCTCTTACCTGATGTTCAGTTCTTC
cdr3_aa: CASSSPSLLPDVQFF

d_call: TRBD1
j_call: TRBJ2-7
v_call: TRBV6-1
cdr3_nt: TGTGCCAGCAGTGACGAAAGTACAGGGGCCTACGAGCAGTACTTC
cdr3_aa: CASSDESTGAYEQYF

d_call: NA
j_call: TRBJ1-5
v_call: TRBV2
cdr3_nt: TGTGCCAGCAGCCCGACAGAACCTAATCAGCCCCAGCATTTT
cdr3_aa: CASSPTEPNQPQHF

d_call: NA
j_call: TRBJ1-4
v_call: TRBV21-1
cdr3_nt: TGTGCCAGCAGCAAAGGGAGTCCCGGGACAGGGGCTTATGAAAAACTGTTTTTT
cdr3_aa: CASSKGSPGTGAYEKLFF

d_call: NA
j_call: TRBJ1-1
v_call: TRBV30
cdr3_nt: TGTGCCTGGAGTGTTTCATGGAACACTGAAGCTTTCTTT
cdr3_aa: CAWSVSWNTEAFF

d_call: NA
j_call: TRBJ2-3
v_call: TRBV9
cdr3_nt: TGTGCCAGCAGCGTAGTGGGGGGAGGACCCTATACGCAGTATTTT
cdr3_aa: CASSVVGGGPYTQYF

d_call: TRBD1
j_call: TRBJ1-2
v_call: TRBV7-9
cdr3_nt: TGTGCCAGCAGCTTACCCCACGACAGGGGGGGCTATGGCTACACCTTC
cdr3_aa: CASSLPHDRGGYGYTF

d_call: TRBD1
j_call: TRBJ1-1
v_call: TRBV2
cdr3_nt: TGTGCCAGCAGAACAGGGGTGAACACTGAAGCTTTCTTT
cdr3_aa: CASRTGVNTEAFF

d_call: TRBD1
j_call: TRBJ1-1
v_call: TRBV5-1
cdr3_nt: TGCGCCAGCAGCTTACAGGGGTGGACTGAAGCTTTCTTT
cdr3_aa: CASSLQGWTEAFF

d_call: NA
j_call: TRBJ2-7
v_call: TRBV9
cdr3_nt: TGTGCCAGCAGCGCAGGACAGGGAGGGCCTTCCTACGAGCAGTACTTC
cdr3_aa: CASSAGQGGPSYEQYF

d_call: TRBD2
j_call: TRBJ2-1
v_call: TRBV6-2/TRBV6-3
cdr3_nt: TGTGCCAGCAGTTTGGTCGTAGCGGGGTACAATGAGCAGTTCTTC
cdr3_aa: CASSLVVAGYNEQFF